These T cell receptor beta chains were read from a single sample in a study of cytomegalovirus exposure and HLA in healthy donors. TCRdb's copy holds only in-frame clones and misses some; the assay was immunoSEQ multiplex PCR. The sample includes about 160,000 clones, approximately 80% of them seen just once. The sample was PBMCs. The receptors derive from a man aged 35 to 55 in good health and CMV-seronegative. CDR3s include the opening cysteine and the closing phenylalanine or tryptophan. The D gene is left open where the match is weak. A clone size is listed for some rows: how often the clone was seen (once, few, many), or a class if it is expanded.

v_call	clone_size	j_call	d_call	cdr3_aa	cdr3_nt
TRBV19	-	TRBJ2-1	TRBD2	CASNPTALLAGPGNEQFF	TGTGCCAGTAACCCGACAGCCCTACTAGCGGGGCCGGGGAATGAGCAGTTCTTC
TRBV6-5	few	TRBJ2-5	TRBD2	CASSYGRGEYF	TGTGCCAGCAGTTACGGGCGGGGGGAATACTTC
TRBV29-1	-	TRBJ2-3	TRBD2	CSVAGGTSGGRTDTQYF	TGCAGCGTGGCTGGGGGGACTAGCGGGGGGCGCACAGATACGCAGTATTTT
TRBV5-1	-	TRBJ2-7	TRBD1	CASSPPNRQGAYEQYF	TGCGCCAGCAGCCCTCCCAACAGACAGGGGGCATACGAGCAGTACTTC
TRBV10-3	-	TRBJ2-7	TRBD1	CAIRAGGAGEQYF	TGTGCCATCAGGGCAGGGGGCGCGGGGGAGCAGTACTTC
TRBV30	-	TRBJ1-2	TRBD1	CVLLGTGSNYGYTF	TGTGTCCTACTCGGGACAGGGTCTAACTATGGCTACACCTTC
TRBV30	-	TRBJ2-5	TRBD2	CASRVRGATETQYF	TGTGCCTCTCGAGTGCGGGGGGCCACGGAGACCCAGTACTTC
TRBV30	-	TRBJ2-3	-	CAWSVGGINTQYF	TGTGCCTGGAGTGTTGGGGGGATTAATACGCAGTATTTT
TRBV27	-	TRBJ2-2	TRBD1	CASSPYPGQGAAGELFF	TGTGCCAGCAGCCCATACCCCGGACAGGGGGCAGCCGGGGAGCTGTTTTTT
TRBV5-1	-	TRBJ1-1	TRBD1	CASSYSGTGVTEAFF	TGCGCCAGCAGCTATTCCGGGACAGGGGTCACTGAAGCTTTCTTT
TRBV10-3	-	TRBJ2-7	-	CAISESVRGPTYEQYF	TGTGCCATCAGTGAGTCGGTTAGGGGCCCAACCTACGAGCAGTACTTC
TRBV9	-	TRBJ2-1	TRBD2	CASSVAAGEYNEQFF	TGTGCCAGCAGCGTAGCCGCGGGGGAATACAATGAGCAGTTCTTC
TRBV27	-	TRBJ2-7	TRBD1	CASGYGQGRSYEQYF	TGTGCCAGCGGCTATGGACAGGGAAGATCCTACGAGCAGTACTTC
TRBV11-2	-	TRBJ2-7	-	CASSHTYEQYF	TGTGCCAGCAGCCACACCTACGAGCAGTACTTC